The TCR beta chain described here comes from a study of T cell repertoires in cytomegalovirus infection. Study details: Selected CMV epitopes included recently identified HLA-C-restricted ones as well as well-studied HLA-B-restricted ones. Public signatures in TCR beta pointed to CMV infection and matching HLA type.

Turning to this clonotype: As yet, its antigen is unknown.

TCRdb redid the calling of the reads with MiXCR, one entry per CDR3 protein. The data contain about 830,000 distinct CDR3 sequences, 30% to 35% of them singletons. Broader study findings: The cumulative frequency of public TCR beta families identified carriers of CMV plus the relevant HLA.

V was shortened by 3 bases and J by 3 bases, with 15 bases between the two germline ends. Germline V CDR1 and CDR2: SGHNT, YYREEE (reference sequence). The CDR3 extends over 15 amino acids. Sample: cultured CD8+ T cells from PBMCs, taken from culture after CMV antigen stimulation. This TCR derives from a human donor in good health (CMV status not recorded). Some clones in this sample may be carry-over from other donors' samples. This chain joins TRBV5-4 and TRBJ2-5; D is perhaps TRBD1 (6 bases). CDR3 loop: CASSSRQAAEETQYF. For the CDR3, the DNA is TGTGCCAGCAGCTCTCGACAGGCGGCTGAAGAGACCCAGTACTTC.